This TCR beta chain was sequenced during a study of CD8+CD57+ T cells in acquired aplastic anemia. Study background: Recorded DNA amounts for sorted CD4+ and CD8+ cells had an average of around 3 ug.

After removal of 4 bases from V and 5 bases from J, the junction contained 6 bases not matched to a gene. This CDR3 region has 15 residues. Germline CDR1 is SGHTS and CDR2 is YDEGEE. The patients chosen for sequencing had shown expansion of CD8+CD57+ cells (detected by flow cytometry). Acquired aplastic anemia of severe grade affected all patients. The blood sampling took place in patients who had so far received no therapy. Concerning this clonotype itself: Its antigen is unknown.

Study observations and caveats: In common between the patients and the controls were nearly 30 CD8+ CDR3 sequences.

For CDR3 and TCR beta VDJ profiling, genomic DNA was the template used. TCRdb reanalysed the reads using MiXCR and keeps one entry per CDR3 protein. The repertoire holds 200,000 to 300,000 distinct CDR3 sequences, with approximately 79% as singletons. The TCR was taken from a human donor with aplastic anemia. V gene TRBV5-8 combines with J gene TRBJ2-5, with TRBD2 matching 12 bases. Sequenced sample: sorted CD4+, CD8+, or CD8+CD57+ T cells (not recorded which) from PBMCs. Here the CDR3 reads CASSLAGGAEETQYF. As DNA, the CDR3 is TGTGCCAGCAGCCTAGCGGGAGGGGCCGAGGAGACCCAGTACTTC. The full variable domain, with the rest looked up from reference TRBV5-8 and TRBJ2-5, is EAGVTQSPTHLIKTRGQQATLRCSPISGHTSVYWYQQALGLGLQFLLWYDEGEERNRGNFPPRFSGRQFPNYSSELNVNALELEDSALYLCASSLAGGAEETQYFGPGTRLLVL.